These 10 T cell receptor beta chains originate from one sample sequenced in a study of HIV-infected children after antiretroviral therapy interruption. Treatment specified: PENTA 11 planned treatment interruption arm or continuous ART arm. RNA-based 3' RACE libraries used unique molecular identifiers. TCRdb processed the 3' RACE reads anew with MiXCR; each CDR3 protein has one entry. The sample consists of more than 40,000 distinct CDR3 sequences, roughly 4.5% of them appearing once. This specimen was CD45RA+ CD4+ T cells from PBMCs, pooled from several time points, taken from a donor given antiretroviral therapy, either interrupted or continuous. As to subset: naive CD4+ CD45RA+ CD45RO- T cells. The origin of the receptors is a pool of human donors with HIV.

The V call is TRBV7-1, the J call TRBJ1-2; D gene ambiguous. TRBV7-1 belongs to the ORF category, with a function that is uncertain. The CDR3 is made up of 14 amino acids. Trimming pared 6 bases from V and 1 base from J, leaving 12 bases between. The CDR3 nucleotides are TGTGCCAGCAGTGTCGACGCCCGTAACTATGGCTACACCTTC. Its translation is CASSVDARNYGYTF.

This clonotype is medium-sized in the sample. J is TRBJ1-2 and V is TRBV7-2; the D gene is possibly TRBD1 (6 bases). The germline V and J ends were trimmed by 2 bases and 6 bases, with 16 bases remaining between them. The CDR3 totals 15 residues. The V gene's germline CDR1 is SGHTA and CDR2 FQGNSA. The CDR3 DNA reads TGTGCCAGCAGCTTACGGGACACCTCTCTCGATGGCTACACCTTC. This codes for CASSLRDTSLDGYTF.

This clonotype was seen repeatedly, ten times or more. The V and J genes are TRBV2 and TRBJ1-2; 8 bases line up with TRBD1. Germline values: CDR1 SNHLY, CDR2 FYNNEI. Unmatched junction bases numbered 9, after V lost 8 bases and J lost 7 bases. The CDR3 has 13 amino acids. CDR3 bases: TGTGCCAGCGAGGGACAGGCCGCCGGTGGCTACACCTTC. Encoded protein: CASEGQAAGGYTF. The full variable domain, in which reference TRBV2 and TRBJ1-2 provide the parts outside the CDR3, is EPEVTQTPSHQVTQMGQEVILRCVPISNHLYFYWYRQILGQKVEFLVSFYNNEISEKSEIFDDQFSVERPDGSNFTLKIRSTKLEDSAMYFCASEGQAAGGYTFGSGTRLTVV.

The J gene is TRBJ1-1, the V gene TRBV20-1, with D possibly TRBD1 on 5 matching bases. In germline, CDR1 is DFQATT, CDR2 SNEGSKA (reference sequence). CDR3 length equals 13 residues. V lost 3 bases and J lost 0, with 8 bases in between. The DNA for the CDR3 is TGCAGTGCTAGCGGGGGGGTGAACACTGAAGCTTTCTTT. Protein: CSASGGVNTEAFF.

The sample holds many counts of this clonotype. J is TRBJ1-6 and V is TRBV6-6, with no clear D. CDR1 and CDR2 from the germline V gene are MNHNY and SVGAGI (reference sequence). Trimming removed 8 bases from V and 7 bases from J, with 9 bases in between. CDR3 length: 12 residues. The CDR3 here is CASGRINSPLHF. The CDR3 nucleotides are TGTGCCAGCGGACGGATAAATTCACCCCTCCACTTT.

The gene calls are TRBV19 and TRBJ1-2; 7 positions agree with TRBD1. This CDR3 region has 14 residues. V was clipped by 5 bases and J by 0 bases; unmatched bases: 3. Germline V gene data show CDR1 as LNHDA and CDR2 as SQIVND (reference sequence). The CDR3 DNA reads TGTGCCAGTAGTCCAGGGGGGTCTAACTATGGCTACACCTTC. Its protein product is CASSPGGSNYGYTF.

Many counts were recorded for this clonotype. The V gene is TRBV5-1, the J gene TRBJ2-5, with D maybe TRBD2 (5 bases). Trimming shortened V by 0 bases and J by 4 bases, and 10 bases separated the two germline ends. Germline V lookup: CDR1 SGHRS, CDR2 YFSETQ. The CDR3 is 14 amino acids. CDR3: CASSLASGGETQYF. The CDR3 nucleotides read TGCGCCAGCAGCTTGGCATCTGGAGGAGAGACCCAGTACTTC. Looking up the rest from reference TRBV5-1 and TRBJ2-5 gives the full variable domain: KAGVTQTPRYLIKTRGQQVTLSCSPISGHRSVSWYQQTPGQGLQFLFEYFSETQRNKGNFPGRFSGRQFSNSRSEMNVSTLELGDSALYLCASSLASGGETQYFGPGTRLLVL.

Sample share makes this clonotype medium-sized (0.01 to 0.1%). CDR3 sequence reads: CASSEMGVASNEQFF. CDR3 DNA sequence: TGCGCCAGCAGTGAGATGGGTGTAGCTTCTAATGAGCAGTTCTTC. The rearrangement uses TRBV10-2 and TRBJ2-1; D gene uncertain. Germline-derived CDR1 and CDR2 are WSHSY and SAAADI. The CDR3 totals 15 residues. Trimming pared 2 bases from V and 7 bases from J, leaving 15 bases between.

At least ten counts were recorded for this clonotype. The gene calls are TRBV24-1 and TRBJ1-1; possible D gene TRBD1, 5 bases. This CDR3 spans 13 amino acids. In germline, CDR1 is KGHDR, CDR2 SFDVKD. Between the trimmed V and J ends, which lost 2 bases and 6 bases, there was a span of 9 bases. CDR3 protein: CATSDSWDPEAFF. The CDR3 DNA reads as TGTGCCACCAGTGATTCATGGGACCCTGAAGCTTTCTTT.

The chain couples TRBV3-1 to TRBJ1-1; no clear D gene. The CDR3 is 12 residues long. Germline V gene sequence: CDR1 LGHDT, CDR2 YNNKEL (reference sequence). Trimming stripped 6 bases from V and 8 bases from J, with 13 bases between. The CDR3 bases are TGTGCCAGCAGTCTACACCGTAACGAAGCTTTCTTT. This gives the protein CASSLHRNEAFF.